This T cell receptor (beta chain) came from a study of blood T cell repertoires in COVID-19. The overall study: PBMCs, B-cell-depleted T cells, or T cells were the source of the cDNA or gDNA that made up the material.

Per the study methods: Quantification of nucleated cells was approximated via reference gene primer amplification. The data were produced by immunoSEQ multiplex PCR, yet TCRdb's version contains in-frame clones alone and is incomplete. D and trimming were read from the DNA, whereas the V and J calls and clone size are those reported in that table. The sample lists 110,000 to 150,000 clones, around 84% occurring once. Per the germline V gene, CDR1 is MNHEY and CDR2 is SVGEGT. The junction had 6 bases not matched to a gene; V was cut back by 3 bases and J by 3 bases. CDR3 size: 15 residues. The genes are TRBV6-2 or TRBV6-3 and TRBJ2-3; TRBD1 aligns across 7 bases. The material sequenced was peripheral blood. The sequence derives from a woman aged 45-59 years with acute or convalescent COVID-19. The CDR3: CASSYTGAVTDTQYF. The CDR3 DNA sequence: TGTGCCAGCAGTTATACAGGGGCTGTTACAGATACGCAGTATTTT.